The sequence of this TCR beta chain was determined in a study of control samples from healthy donors and cancer patients. Profiled with immunoSEQ multiplex PCR; TCRdb holds only in-frame clones, not every one. Of under 80,000 clones in the sample, roughly 93% were seen once. The germline V gene has CDR1 SGHTA and CDR2 FQGNSA. The CDR3 loop spans 14 amino acids. V was cut by 6 bases and J by 5 bases, with 11 bases left in between. Input material: PBMCs. The receptor was isolated from a woman in her 40s with lung cancer. The gene calls are TRBV7-2 and TRBJ1-6, with a tentative D call TRBD1 (6 bases). CDR3 bases: TGTGCCAGCAGTCGACAGGCCAATAATTCACCCCTCCACTTT. It specifies CASSRQANNSPLHF. The full variable domain, completed using reference TRBV7-2 and TRBJ1-6, is GAGVSQSPSNKVTEKGKDVELRCDPISGHTALYWYRQSLGQGLEFLIYFQGNSAPDKSGLPSDRFSAERTGGSVSTLTIQRTQQEDSAVYLCASSRQANNSPLHFGNGTRLTVT.